This TCR beta chain was identified in a study of cytomegalovirus exposure and HLA in healthy donors. The primer mix had 60 Vbeta and 13 Jbeta primers. TCRdb's copy holds only in-frame clones and misses some; the assay was immunoSEQ multiplex PCR. The sample shows about 170,000 clones, roughly 67% of them seen only once. A remark on this clone: Its antigen is undetermined.

Study results and caveats: It was approximately 170 TCR beta chains that were listed as cytomegalovirus-associated. Later analysis suggested links between common viral pathogens and several top significant clusters.

Looked up from germline, CDR1 is LNHDA and CDR2 is SQIVND (reference sequence). The junction had 3 bases not matched to a gene; V was cut back by 5 bases and J by 6 bases. The CDR3 has 14 amino acids. The specimen was PBMCs. The origin of this receptor is a woman between 18 and 29 years old in good health and CMV-seropositive. This chain joins TRBV19 and TRBJ2-2, with 10 bases identical to TRBD2. The CDR3 loop is CASSSSGGSGELFF. CDR3 nucleotide sequence: TGTGCCAGTAGTTCTAGCGGGGGATCCGGGGAGCTGTTTTTT.